This note documents a single T cell receptor beta chain sequence. The antigen is not known. CDR3 size: 15 residues. Trimming shortened V by 5 bases and J by 2 bases, and 14 bases separated the two germline ends. Germline V gene lookup returns CDR1 SGHTA and CDR2 FQGNSA. A second PCR of 7 to 11 cycles used a sample-barcoded 5' primer and a J-beta primer mix. TCRdb reanalysed the 5' RACE reads using MiXCR and keeps one entry per CDR3 protein. The table lists around 1,800,000 distinct CDR3 sequences, about 39% of them singletons. This sample was included in a study of blood T cells in healthy people across ages. The authors drew around 9.3 milliliters of peripheral blood from each donor. The study's findings and limits: Versus aged donors, long-lived donors had higher diversity and more naive CD4+ cells. Researchers judged that diversity estimates from one million T cells fell short of true values. Observed TCR beta diversity showed a strong correlation with the percentage of naive T cells as measured by flow cytometry.

The chain couples TRBV7-2 to TRBJ2-3; D uncertain. The sample comprised blood. This clonotype originated in a human donor in good health. The CDR3 loop reads CASSAMPAPTDTQYF. As DNA, the CDR3 is TGTGCCAGCAGCGCCATGCCGGCTCCCACAGATACGCAGTATTTT. The full variable domain, completed using reference TRBV7-2 and TRBJ2-3, is GAGVSQSPSNKVTEKGKDVELRCDPISGHTALYWYRQSLGQGLEFLIYFQGNSAPDKSGLPSDRFSAERTGGSVSTLTIQRTQQEDSAVYLCASSAMPAPTDTQYFGPGTRLTVL.